Below, one TCR beta chain is given with its context. This sample is part of a study of blood T cell repertoires in COVID-19. The CDR3 has 14 residues. The V gene lost 7 bases and the J gene lost 5 bases, with 15 bases spanning the gap. The germline CDR1 and CDR2 sequences are SNHLY and FYNNEI. This table comes from immunoSEQ multiplex PCR, and its TCRdb copy is limited to in-frame clones, with some not included. Of 130,000 or so clones listed, around 84% are singletons. Sequencing input: PBMCs or T cells enriched from blood (not recorded which). This chain connects TRBV2 to TRBJ2-1; D possibly corresponds to TRBD2 (6 bases). This receptor was obtained from a man in his forties or fifties with acute COVID-19. CDR3 amino acids: CASTNRGSNNEQFF. The CDR3 bases are TGTGCCAGCACGAACCGGGGGTCAAACAATGAGCAGTTCTTC.